This paragraph reports one T cell receptor (beta chain). This clonotype was picked up a small number of times. Its antigen is unknown. Within one base of it there is no much larger clone, and no base qualities were kept. Library preparation was by RT-PCR. Sequenced on an Illumina HiSeq 2500. TCRdb passed the public sequencing reads through fastp at Q25 and MiXCR, retaining productive beta sequences. Each CDR3 protein appears once, grouped with its most common genes and DNA. The sample has 290,000 or so distinct CDR3 sequences on record, approximately 20% of them singletons. 9% to 12% of the sample comes from the top ten. The CDR3, cysteine through phenylalanine, is 14 amino acids long. CDR3 DNA is the only sequence kept; it has 42 bases, read in frame from the first base. CDR1 and CDR2 were assigned from the germline V gene (reference sequence) as SGHNT and YYREEE. Trimming costs V 0 bases and J 0 bases, and their ends lie 6 bases apart.

The record originates from a study of response to subunit inactivated influenza vaccine listed by TCRdb under 2018. About the study as a whole: To follow how T cells responded to a trivalent subunit inactivated influenza vaccine, the researchers relied on deep quantitative profiling of the T cell receptor repertoire. The study at large found these results: The authors proposed that each seasonal influenza vaccination may bring in only a limited number of new T cells.

Material: PBMCs from blood, obtained 21 months after vaccination. The sequence was collected from a man aged 50 to 69 who received an inactivated influenza vaccine. Donor details come from another sample of the same person, matched by shared clones. The rearranged segments are TRBV5-4 and TRBJ1-2; the D gene cannot be resolved reliably. The CDR3 corresponds to CASSLDSSNYGYTF. The base sequence is TGTGCCAGCAGCTTGGACAGTTCTAACTATGGCTACACCTTC.